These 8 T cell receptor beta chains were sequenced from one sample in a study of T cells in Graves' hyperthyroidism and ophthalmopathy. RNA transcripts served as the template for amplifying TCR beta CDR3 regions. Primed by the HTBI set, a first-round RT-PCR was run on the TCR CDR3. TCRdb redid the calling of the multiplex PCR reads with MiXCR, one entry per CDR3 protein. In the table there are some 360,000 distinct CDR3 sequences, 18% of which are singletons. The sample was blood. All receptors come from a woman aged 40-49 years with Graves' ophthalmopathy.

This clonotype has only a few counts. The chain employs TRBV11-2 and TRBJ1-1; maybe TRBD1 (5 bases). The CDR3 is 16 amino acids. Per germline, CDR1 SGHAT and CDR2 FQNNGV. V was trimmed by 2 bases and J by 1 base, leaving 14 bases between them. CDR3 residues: CASSLYRDRENTEAFF. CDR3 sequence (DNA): TGTGCCAGCAGCTTATATCGGGACCGGGAGAACACTGAAGCTTTCTTT.

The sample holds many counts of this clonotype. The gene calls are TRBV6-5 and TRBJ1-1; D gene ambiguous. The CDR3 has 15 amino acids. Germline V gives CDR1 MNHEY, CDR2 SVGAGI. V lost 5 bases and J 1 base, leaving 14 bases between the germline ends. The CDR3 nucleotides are TGTGCCAGCAGTCCTCACCGGGCCGCGAACACTGAAGCTTTCTTT. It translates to CASSPHRAANTEAFF.

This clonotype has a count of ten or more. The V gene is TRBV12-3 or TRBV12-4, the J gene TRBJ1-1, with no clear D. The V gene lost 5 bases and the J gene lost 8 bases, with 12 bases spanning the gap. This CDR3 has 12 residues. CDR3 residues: CASSPGRIEAFF. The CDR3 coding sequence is TGTGCCAGCAGTCCCGGACGAATCGAAGCTTTCTTT.

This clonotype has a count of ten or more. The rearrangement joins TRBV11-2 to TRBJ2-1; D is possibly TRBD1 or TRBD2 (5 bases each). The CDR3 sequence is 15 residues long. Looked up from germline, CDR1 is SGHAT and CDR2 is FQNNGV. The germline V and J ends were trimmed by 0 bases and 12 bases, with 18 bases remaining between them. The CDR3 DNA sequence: TGTGCCAGCAGCTTAGATTGGGCGAGGGGCGGTGGGCAGTTCTTC. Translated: CASSLDWARGGGQFF.

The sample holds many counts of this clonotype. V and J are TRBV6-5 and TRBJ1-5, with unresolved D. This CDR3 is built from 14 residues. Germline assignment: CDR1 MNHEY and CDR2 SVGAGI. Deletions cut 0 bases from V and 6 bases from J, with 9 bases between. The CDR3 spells CASSYSRDFQPQHF. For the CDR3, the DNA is TGTGCCAGCAGTTACTCAAGGGATTTTCAGCCCCAGCATTTT.

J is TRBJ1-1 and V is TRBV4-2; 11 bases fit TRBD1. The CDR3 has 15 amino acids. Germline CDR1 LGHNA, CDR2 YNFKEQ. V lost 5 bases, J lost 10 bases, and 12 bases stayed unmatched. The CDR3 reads CASSAVGQGGERAFF. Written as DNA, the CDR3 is TGTGCCAGCAGCGCGGTGGGACAGGGGGGCGAGAGAGCTTTCTTT.

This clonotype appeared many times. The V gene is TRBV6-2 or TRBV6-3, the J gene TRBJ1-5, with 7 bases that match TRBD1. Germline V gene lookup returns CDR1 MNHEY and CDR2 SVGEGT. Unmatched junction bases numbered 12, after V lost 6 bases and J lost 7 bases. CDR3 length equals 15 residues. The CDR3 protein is CASSHSTGLIQPQHF. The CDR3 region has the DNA TGTGCCAGCAGCCATTCGACAGGGTTGATCCAGCCCCAGCATTTT.

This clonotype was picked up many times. The CDR3: CASSLWTGDGGTGELFF. Here the CDR3 DNA reads TGTGCCAGCAGTTTATGGACAGGGGATGGGGGCACCGGGGAGCTGTTTTTT. The rearrangement joins TRBV28 to TRBJ2-2; 8 nucleotides align to TRBD1. Trimming cost V 0 bases and J 4 bases; bases outside gene matches: 7. Germline assignment: CDR1 MDHEN and CDR2 SYDVKM. The CDR3 consists of 17 residues.